Detailed here is one T cell receptor (beta chain). Its specificity is unknown. These data come from a study of radiotherapy plus CTLA-4 blockade in lung cancer. Study-level background: Objective responses occurred in 18% of patients; around 30% had disease control.

TCRdb keeps only in-frame clones here, not all; method: immunoSEQ multiplex PCR. This sample yields some 96,000 clones, of which about 86% are seen a single time; 4.5% to 5% belongs to the top ten. Patients had chemo-refractory metastatic non-small-cell lung cancer and received focal radiation plus CTLA-4 blockade that used ipilimumab. Trimming removed 4 bases at V and 9 bases at J, with 18 bases between. Germline assignment: CDR1 SQVTM and CDR2 ANQGSEA. The CDR3 consists of 13 residues. Study results and caveats: An expansion of tumor-derived TCR clones occurred in blood after radiotherapy plus ipilimumab.

This receptor was taken from a human donor with non-small cell lung cancer that progressed on radiotherapy plus ipilimumab. This sequence joins TRBV29-1 and TRBJ1-2; D uncertain. The sample consisted of peripheral blood, taken from a patient treated with radiotherapy plus ipilimumab. The CDR3 coding sequence is TGCAGCGTTGTAGGAGGCGCCCGGCCGAGCTACACCTTC. This codes for CSVVGGARPSYTF.